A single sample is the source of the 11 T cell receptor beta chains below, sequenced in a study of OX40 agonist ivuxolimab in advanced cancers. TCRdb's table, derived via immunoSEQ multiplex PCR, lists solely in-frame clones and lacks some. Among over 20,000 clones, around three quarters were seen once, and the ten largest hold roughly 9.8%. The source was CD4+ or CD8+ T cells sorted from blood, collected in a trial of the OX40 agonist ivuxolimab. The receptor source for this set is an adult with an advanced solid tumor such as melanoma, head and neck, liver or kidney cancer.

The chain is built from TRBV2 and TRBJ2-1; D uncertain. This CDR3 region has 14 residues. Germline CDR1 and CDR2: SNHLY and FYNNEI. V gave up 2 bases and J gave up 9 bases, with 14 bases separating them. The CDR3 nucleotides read TGTGCCAGCAGTGAACGTTGGGTGAACGGTGAGCAGTTCTTC. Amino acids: CASSERWVNGEQFF.

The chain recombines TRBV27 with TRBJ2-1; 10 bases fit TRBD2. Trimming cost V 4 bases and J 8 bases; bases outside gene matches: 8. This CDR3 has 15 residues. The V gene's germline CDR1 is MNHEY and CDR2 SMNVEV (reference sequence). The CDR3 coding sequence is TGTGCCAGCAGTTCCGAGCGGGGGGGTGGATATGAGCAGTTCTTC. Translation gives CASSSERGGGYEQFF.

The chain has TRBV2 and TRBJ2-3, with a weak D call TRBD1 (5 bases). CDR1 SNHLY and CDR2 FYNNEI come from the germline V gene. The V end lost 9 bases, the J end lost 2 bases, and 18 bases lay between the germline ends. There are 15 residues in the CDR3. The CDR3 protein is CASTSRDGHTDTQYF. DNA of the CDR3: TGTGCCAGTACCTCCCGAGACGGACACACAGATACGCAGTATTTT.

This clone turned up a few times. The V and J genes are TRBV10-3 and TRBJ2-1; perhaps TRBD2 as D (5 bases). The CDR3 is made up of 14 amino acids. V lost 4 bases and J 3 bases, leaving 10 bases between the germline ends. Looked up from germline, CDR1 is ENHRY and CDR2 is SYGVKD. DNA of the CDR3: TGTGCCATCAGTGGGGGAGCAGACTACAATGAGCAGTTCTTC. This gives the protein CAISGGADYNEQFF.

In nucleotides, the CDR3 is TGTGCCAGCAGTGAATCCGGCACCGACTATGGCTACACCTTC. Translated, it gives CASSESGTDYGYTF. The chain links TRBV25-1 to TRBJ1-2; no firm D call. Trimming removed 1 base at V and 3 bases at J, with 9 bases between. Germline V gene sequence: CDR1 MGHDK, CDR2 SYGVNS. The CDR3 totals 14 residues.

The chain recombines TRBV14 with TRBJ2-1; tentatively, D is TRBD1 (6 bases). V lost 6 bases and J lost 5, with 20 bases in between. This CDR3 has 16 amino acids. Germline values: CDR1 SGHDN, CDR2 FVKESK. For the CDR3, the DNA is TGTGCCAGCAGTATAAGACGGACCGGACAGAACAATGAGCAGTTCTTC. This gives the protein CASSIRRTGQNNEQFF. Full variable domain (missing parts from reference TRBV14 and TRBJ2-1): EAGVTQFPSHSVIEKGQTVTLRCDPISGHDNLYWYRRVMGKEIKFLLHFVKESKQDESGMPNNRFLAERTGGTYSTLKVQPAELEDSGVYFCASSIRRTGQNNEQFFGPGTRLTVL.

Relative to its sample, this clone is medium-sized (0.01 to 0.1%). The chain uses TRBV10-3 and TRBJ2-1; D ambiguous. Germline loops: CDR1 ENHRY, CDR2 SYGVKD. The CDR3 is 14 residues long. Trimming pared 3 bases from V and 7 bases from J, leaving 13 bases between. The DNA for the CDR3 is TGTGCCATCAGTGATCTCCTGATTGGGAATGAGCAGTTCTTC. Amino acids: CAISDLLIGNEQFF.

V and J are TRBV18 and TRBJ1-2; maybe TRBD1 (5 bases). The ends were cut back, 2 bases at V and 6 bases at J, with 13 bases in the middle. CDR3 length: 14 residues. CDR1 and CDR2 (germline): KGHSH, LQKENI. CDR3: CASSPYGQGHGYTF. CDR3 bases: TGTGCCAGCTCACCATACGGGCAGGGCCATGGCTACACCTTC.

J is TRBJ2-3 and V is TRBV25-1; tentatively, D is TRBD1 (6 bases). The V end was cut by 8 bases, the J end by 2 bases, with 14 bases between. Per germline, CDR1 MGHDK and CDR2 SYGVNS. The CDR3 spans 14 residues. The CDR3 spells CASGPGHHTDTQYF. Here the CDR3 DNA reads TGTGCCAGCGGCCCGGGACACCACACAGATACGCAGTATTTT.

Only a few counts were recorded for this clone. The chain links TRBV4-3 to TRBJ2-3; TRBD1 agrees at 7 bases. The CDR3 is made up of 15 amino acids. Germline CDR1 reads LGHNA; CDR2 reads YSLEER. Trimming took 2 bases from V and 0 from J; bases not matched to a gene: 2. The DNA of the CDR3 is TGCGCCAGCAGCCAATTGACAGGGAGCACAGATACGCAGTATTTT. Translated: CASSQLTGSTDTQYF.

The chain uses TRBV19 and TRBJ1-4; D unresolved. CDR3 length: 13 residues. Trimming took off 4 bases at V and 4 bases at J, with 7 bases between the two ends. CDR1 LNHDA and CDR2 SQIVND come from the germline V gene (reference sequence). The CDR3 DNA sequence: TGTGCCAGTAGTAAGCAGTATAATGAAAAACTGTTTTTT. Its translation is CASSKQYNEKLFF.